This is a list of T cell receptor beta chains from one sample in a study of OX40 agonist ivuxolimab in advanced cancers. Sequenced by immunoSEQ multiplex PCR; TCRdb stores in-frame clones only, minus some. This table holds tens of thousands of clones, about 80% found once. The input for sequencing was CD4+ or CD8+ T cells sorted from blood, taken in a trial of the OX40 agonist ivuxolimab. All receptors derive from an adult with an advanced solid tumor such as melanoma, head and neck, liver or kidney cancer. CDR3s include the opening cysteine and the closing phenylalanine or tryptophan. A D gene is named only where the DNA matches it firmly. Some rows mark clone size as missing; the rest say once, few, many or name a class of expanded clone.

d_gene	abundance	v_gene	j_gene	CDR3nt	CDR3aa
NA	NA	TRBV6-5	TRBJ2-2	TGTGCCAGCAGTGAAGCGCGGGCCGGGGAGCTGTTTTTT	CASSEARAGELFF
TRBD1	NA	TRBV27	TRBJ2-7	TGTGCCAGCAGTTTAGGGGACAGACTCCTTTCCTACGAGCAGTACTTC	CASSLGDRLLSYEQYF
NA	NA	TRBV7-9	TRBJ1-1	TGTGCCAGCAGCCCGACGACAGGGAACACTGAAGCTTTCTTT	CASSPTTGNTEAFF
NA	few	TRBV10-3	TRBJ2-3	TGTGCCATCAGTGAGTCGGACTCGAGCACAGATACGCAGTATTTT	CAISESDSSTDTQYF
NA	NA	TRBV5-1	TRBJ1-1	TGCGCCAGCAGCCCTTTGGGGCCCACTGAAGCTTTCTTT	CASSPLGPTEAFF
TRBD1	NA	TRBV9	TRBJ2-7	TGTGCCAGCAGCAGCTCAGGGGGCTACGAGCAGTACTTC	CASSSSGGYEQYF
NA	few	TRBV7-9	TRBJ1-5	TGTGCCAGCAGCTTGATCCAAGGGGTTTCTAACAGGTCCAATCAGCCCCAGCATTTT	CASSLIQGVSNRSNQPQHF
NA	once	TRBV13	TRBJ1-4	TGTGCCAGCAGCCAAAGAGCCACAACTAATGAAAAACTGTTTTTT	CASSQRATTNEKLFF
TRBD2	NA	TRBV5-1	TRBJ2-1	TGCGCCAGCAGCTTGTCTAGCGGGGGGTCCAGCAGGTCCTACAATGAGCAGTTCTTC	CASSLSSGGSSRSYNEQFF
TRBD2	few	TRBV5-4	TRBJ2-3	TGTGCCAGCAGCCCACGACTAGCGGGGCGTAGAGATACGCAGTATTTT	CASSPRLAGRRDTQYF
NA	NA	TRBV27	TRBJ2-7	TGTGCCAGCAGTCTCTACGGCTCCTACGAGCAGTACTTC	CASSLYGSYEQYF
NA	NA	TRBV7-9	TRBJ1-1	TGTGCCAGCAGCCCCCGGGGCGGATGGGGGGCTTTCTTT	CASSPRGGWGAFF
TRBD1	NA	TRBV5-1	TRBJ2-2	TGCGCCAGCAGCTTGGGGGACAGGGACACCGGGGAGCTGTTTTTT	CASSLGDRDTGELFF
NA	NA	TRBV27	TRBJ1-1	TGTGCCAGCAGTCCCACGTGGGGTGACACTGAAGCTTTCTTT	CASSPTWGDTEAFF
NA	NA	TRBV7-2	TRBJ2-6	TGTGCCAGCAGCTCTTCTGGGTCTGGGGCCAACGTCCTGACTTTC	CASSSSGSGANVLTF
NA	NA	TRBV6-6	TRBJ1-5	TGTGCCAGCAGTTTAACGGAGAATCAGCCCCAGCATTTT	CASSLTENQPQHF
TRBD2	NA	TRBV7-2	TRBJ2-3	TGTGCCAGCAGCTTAGTCCCTAGCGGGGCTGGGCAGGCAGATACGCAGTATTTT	CASSLVPSGAGQADTQYF
TRBD1	NA	TRBV7-3	TRBJ2-2	TGTGCCAGCAGCGCACAGGGGGCGCAGGCCGGGGAGCTGTTTTTT	CASSAQGAQAGELFF
TRBD1	once	TRBV6-6	TRBJ1-5	TGTGCCAGCAGTTCCCGGACAGGGGGCGTTCAGCCCCAGCATTTT	CASSSRTGGVQPQHF
NA	few	TRBV19	TRBJ1-6	TGTGCCAGTAGAAGTATCGGGAACACATCGCCCCTCCACTTT	CASRSIGNTSPLHF
NA	NA	TRBV5-1	TRBJ1-1	TGCGCCAGCAGCTTGAATGACCAGGGCGTTAGAACTGAAGCTTTCTTT	CASSLNDQGVRTEAFF
TRBD1	NA	TRBV7-6	TRBJ1-6	TGTGCCAGCAGCCCAGGGACAGGGAGTAATTCACCCCTCCACTTT	CASSPGTGSNSPLHF
NA	once	TRBV19	TRBJ1-2	TGTGCCAGTAGTACCCCTGGGGAAATCTATGGCTACACCTTC	CASSTPGEIYGYTF
TRBD2	NA	TRBV15	TRBJ2-7	TGTGCCACCAGCAGAGATGGTCTAGCGGACGAGCAGTACTTC	CATSRDGLADEQYF
NA	NA	TRBV7-6	TRBJ1-4	TGTGCCAGCAGCCCACAGTTGGGAAAACTGTTTTTT	CASSPQLGKLFF
TRBD2	NA	TRBV6-5	TRBJ2-2	TGTGCCAGCAGGCCTCTAGCGGGCGCCGGGGAGCTGTTTTTT	CASRPLAGAGELFF
NA	NA	TRBV5-4	TRBJ2-7	TGTGCCAGCAGCTTGGAAGAGGGTAGAGGCTACGAGCAGTACTTC	CASSLEEGRGYEQYF
NA	NA	TRBV18	TRBJ1-1	TGTGCCAGCTCCACAGGTTTGGAATGGGGCACTGAAGCTTTCTTT	CASSTGLEWGTEAFF
NA	NA	TRBV29-1	TRBJ2-3	TGCAGCGTTGATCGGGGGAACACAGATACGCAGTATTTT	CSVDRGNTDTQYF
NA	NA	TRBV2	TRBJ1-1	TGTGCCAGCACCCAAGAACTCGGGACTGGTTTCTTT	CASTQELGTGFF
NA	NA	TRBV11-3	TRBJ1-1	TGTGCCAGCAGCCCAACAGACACTGAAGCTTTCTTT	CASSPTDTEAFF
TRBD2	NA	TRBV6-6	TRBJ2-3	TGTGCCAGCAGTTACTCGGGGGGGAATACGCAGTATTTT	CASSYSGGNTQYF
TRBD1	NA	TRBV7-9	TRBJ2-2	TGTGCCAGCAGCTCGGACAGGGGAGTGAACACCGGGGAGCTGTTTTTT	CASSSDRGVNTGELFF
NA	many	TRBV2	TRBJ1-5	TGTGCCAGCAGCACCGGGACACCCGATCAGCCCCAGCATTTT	CASSTGTPDQPQHF
NA	NA	TRBV6-5	TRBJ1-5	TGTGCCGCATGGGGTGGGGTGGGTCAGCCCCAGCATTTT	CAAWGGVGQPQHF
NA	NA	TRBV5-6	TRBJ2-6	TGTGCCAGCAGCTTGGGGGGCTCTGGGGCCAACGTCCTGACTTTC	CASSLGGSGANVLTF
NA	NA	TRBV2	TRBJ2-3	TGTGCCAGCAGTGCGACTCCAGAGACGCAGTATTTT	CASSATPETQYF
NA	once	TRBV5-6	TRBJ1-5	TGTGCCAGCAGCTTGGGGCCAGGGGTTCAGCCCCAGCATTTT	CASSLGPGVQPQHF
NA	NA	TRBV28	TRBJ1-5	TGTGCCAGCACCCCTGGGGGGGGGAGGGGTCAGCCCCAGCATTTT	CASTPGGGRGQPQHF
NA	NA	TRBV6-4	TRBJ1-1	TGTGCCAGCAGTCCCCAGGGTGGGGGGGGCACTGAAGCTTTCTTT	CASSPQGGGGTEAFF
NA	NA	TRBV5-1	TRBJ2-7	TGCGCCAGCAGCTTGGACTACCCCTCCTACGAGCAGTACTTC	CASSLDYPSYEQYF
TRBD1	once	TRBV27	TRBJ1-5	TGTGCCACCAAAACCGGGACAGGGGGCGATAAGCCCCAGCATTTT	CATKTGTGGDKPQHF
TRBD2	few	TRBV27	TRBJ2-1	TGTGCCAGCAGGACTAGCGGGGGGGTGGGCAATGAGCAGTTCTTC	CASRTSGGVGNEQFF
TRBD2	NA	TRBV5-1	TRBJ2-1	TGCGCCAGCAGCTTACGCGGGGGGGCTGAGGGTGAGCAGTTCTTC	CASSLRGGAEGEQFF
TRBD1	NA	TRBV4-2	TRBJ1-4	TGTGCCAGCAGCCAAACCGGGACAGGGAGGGAAAAACTGTTTTTT	CASSQTGTGREKLFF
TRBD2	NA	TRBV4-2	TRBJ2-3	TGTGCCAGCAGCCAAGTGGAGGGTCTAGCGGGGCATACAGATACGCAGTATTTT	CASSQVEGLAGHTDTQYF
NA	NA	TRBV4-2	TRBJ2-2	TGTGCCAGCAGCCAACCGCGTCAAGGGAACGGGGAGCTGTTTTTT	CASSQPRQGNGELFF
TRBD2	NA	TRBV19	TRBJ2-1	TGTGCCAGTAGTCCCACGGGACTAGCGGGGGGGCCGGGCAATGAGCAGTTCTTC	CASSPTGLAGGPGNEQFF
TRBD1	NA	TRBV6-6	TRBJ1-5	TGTGCCAGCAGCTTAGGGACAGGGGGCTTTCAGCCCCAGCATTTT	CASSLGTGGFQPQHF
NA	NA	TRBV12-2	TRBJ2-3	TGTGCAAGTCGCTTAGTGAACATAGCGGGGGGCACAGATACGCAGTATTTT	CASRLVNIAGGTDTQYF
TRBD1	NA	TRBV6-1	TRBJ2-7	TGTGCCAGCAGTGGTACAGGGGCCATCTACGAGCAGTACTTC	CASSGTGAIYEQYF
NA	NA	TRBV7-3	TRBJ2-2	TGTGCCAGCAGCCCTATTGGGGCCGGGGAGCTGTTTTTT	CASSPIGAGELFF
TRBD1	NA	TRBV14	TRBJ1-1	TGTGCCAGCAGCCAACTACAGGGGTTCAGCACTGAAGCTTTCTTT	CASSQLQGFSTEAFF
NA	NA	TRBV7-9	TRBJ1-1	TGTGCCAGCAGAATACAGGAGAACACTGAAGCTTTCTTT	CASRIQENTEAFF
TRBD1	NA	TRBV2	TRBJ1-4	TGTGCCGGACAGGGCAGTCGAAATGAAAAACTGTTTTTT	CAGQGSRNEKLFF
NA	NA	TRBV5-1	TRBJ1-1	TGCGCCAGCAGCTTGGGGGGCGAGGGCACTGAAGCTTTCTTT	CASSLGGEGTEAFF
NA	NA	TRBV28	TRBJ1-5	TGTGCCAGCAGTTTTGTGTGGGTGGAGAAACAGCCCCAGCATTTT	CASSFVWVEKQPQHF
TRBD2	NA	TRBV7-9	TRBJ2-3	TGTGCCAGCAGCTCCGGACTAGCGGGGGCCGATACGCAGTATTTT	CASSSGLAGADTQYF
TRBD2	NA	TRBV15	TRBJ2-3	TGTGCCACCAGCAGGGTTAGCGGGGGTGGCACAGATACGCAGTATTTT	CATSRVSGGGTDTQYF